The 5 T cell receptor beta chains given below trace back to one sample, sequenced in a study of T cell responses to AZD1222 COVID-19 vaccine. Some clones are missing from TCRdb's copy, which holds only in-frame ones; the method was immunoSEQ multiplex PCR. Of some 140,000 clones listed, 85% to 90% are singletons. The sample in question was peripheral blood, obtained on day 0 of AZD1222 vaccination. Receptor source: an adult in good health.

The chain recombines TRBV9 with TRBJ1-3; no firm D call. This CDR3 has 14 residues. V lost 2 bases to trimming and J lost 8 bases, with 14 bases between them. Per the germline V gene, CDR1 is SGDLS and CDR2 is YYNGEE. DNA of the CDR3: TGTGCCAGCAGCGTTCGACACACCGAAGACACCATATATTTT. It specifies CASSVRHTEDTIYF.

The rearrangement uses TRBV6-6 and TRBJ2-7; 7 nucleotides line up with TRBD1. Losses at the gene ends were 0 bases for V and 6 bases for J; bases not matched to a gene: 8. The germline gives CDR1 MNHNY, CDR2 SVGAGI (reference sequence). The CDR3 extends over 15 amino acids. The CDR3 DNA is TGTGCCAGCAGTTACTCGTTTCAGGGGGAGCGCGAGCAGTACTTC. Amino acid sequence: CASSYSFQGEREQYF.

The V call is TRBV6-5, the J call TRBJ2-5, with 7 bases fitting TRBD1. The germline V gene encodes CDR1 MNHEY and CDR2 SVGAGI. The V segment lost 5 bases and the J segment 1 base; nucleotides outside the gene matches: 4. This CDR3 spans 14 amino acids. The CDR3 reads CASSTGTAQETQYF. In nucleotides, the CDR3 is TGTGCCAGCAGTACGGGGACAGCCCAAGAGACCCAGTACTTC.

The V gene is TRBV7-9, the J gene TRBJ2-5; TRBD1 agrees at 10 bases. From germline, CDR1 is SEHNR and CDR2 FQNEAQ (reference sequence). V shed 5 bases, J shed 4 bases, and the junction held 7 bases outside the gene matches. The CDR3 extends over 15 amino acids. DNA of the CDR3: TGTGCCAGCAGCCAAAGTCGGACAGGGGGAGAGACCCAGTACTTC. It encodes CASSQSRTGGETQYF.

The chain combines TRBV5-4 with TRBJ2-7, with a tentative D call TRBD1 (5 bases). The V gene's germline CDR1 is SGHNT and CDR2 YYREEE (reference sequence). The CDR3 length is 16 residues. The germline V and J ends were trimmed by 3 bases and 0 bases, with 16 bases remaining between them. The CDR3 DNA reads TGTGCCAGCAGCTCCAACTGGGGCAGGGACTCCTACGAGCAGTACTTC. Translation: CASSSNWGRDSYEQYF.